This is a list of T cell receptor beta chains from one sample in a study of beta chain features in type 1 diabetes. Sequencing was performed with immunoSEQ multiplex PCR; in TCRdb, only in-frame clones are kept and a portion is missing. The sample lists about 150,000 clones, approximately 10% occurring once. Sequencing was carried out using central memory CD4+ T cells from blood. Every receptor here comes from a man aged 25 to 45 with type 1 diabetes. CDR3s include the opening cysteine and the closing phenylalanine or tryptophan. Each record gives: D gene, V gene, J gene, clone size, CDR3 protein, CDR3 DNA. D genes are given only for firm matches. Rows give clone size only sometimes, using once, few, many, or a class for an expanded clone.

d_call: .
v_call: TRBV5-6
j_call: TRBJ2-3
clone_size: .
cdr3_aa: CASNSQGGTDTQYF
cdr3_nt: TGTGCCAGCAACTCCCAAGGGGGCACAGATACGCAGTATTTT

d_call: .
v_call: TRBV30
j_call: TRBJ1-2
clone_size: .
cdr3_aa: CACSQGYGYTF
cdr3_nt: TGTGCCTGCTCTCAGGGATATGGCTACACCTTC

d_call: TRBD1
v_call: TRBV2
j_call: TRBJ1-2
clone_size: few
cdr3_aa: CASSEGGTGPYGYTF
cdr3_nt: TGTGCCAGCAGTGAAGGGGGGACAGGCCCCTATGGCTACACCTTC

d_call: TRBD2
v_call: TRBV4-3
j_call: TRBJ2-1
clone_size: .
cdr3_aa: CASSQLAGVGNEQFF
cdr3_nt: TGCGCCAGCAGCCAATTAGCGGGAGTGGGCAATGAGCAGTTCTTC

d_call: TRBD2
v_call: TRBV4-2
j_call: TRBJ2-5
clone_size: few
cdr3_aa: CASSFGGSVGQETQYF
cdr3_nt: TGTGCCAGCAGCTTCGGGGGGTCCGTAGGGCAAGAGACCCAGTACTTC

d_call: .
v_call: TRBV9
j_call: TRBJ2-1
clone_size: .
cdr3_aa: CASSPRGAGIDEQFF
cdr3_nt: TGTGCCAGCAGCCCACGGGGGGCGGGTATCGATGAGCAGTTCTTC

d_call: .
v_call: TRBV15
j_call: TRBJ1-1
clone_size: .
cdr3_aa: CATSRDDNEAFF
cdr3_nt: TGTGCCACCAGCAGAGATGACAATGAAGCTTTCTTT

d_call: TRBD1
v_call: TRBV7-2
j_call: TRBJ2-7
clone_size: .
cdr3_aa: CASSADRGPQQYF
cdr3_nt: TGTGCCAGCAGCGCAGACAGGGGGCCCCAGCAGTACTTC

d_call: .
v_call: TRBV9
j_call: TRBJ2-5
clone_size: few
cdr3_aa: CASSVDPDQETQYF
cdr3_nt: TGTGCCAGCAGCGTAGATCCAGACCAAGAGACCCAGTACTTC

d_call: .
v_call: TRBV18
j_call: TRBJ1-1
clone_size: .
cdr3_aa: CASSPPRQIEAFF
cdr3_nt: TGTGCCAGCTCACCACCTCGACAGATTGAAGCTTTCTTT

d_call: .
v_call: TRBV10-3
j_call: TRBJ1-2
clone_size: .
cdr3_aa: CATSEGAGGYTF
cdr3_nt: TGTGCCACCTCGGAGGGCGCGGGGGGCTACACCTTC

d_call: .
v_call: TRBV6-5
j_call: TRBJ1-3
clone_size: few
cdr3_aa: CASSSGQISGNTIYF
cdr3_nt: TGTGCCAGCAGTTCTGGACAGATCTCTGGAAACACCATATATTTT

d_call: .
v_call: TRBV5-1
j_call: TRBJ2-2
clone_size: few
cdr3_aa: CASSLRTGDTGELFF
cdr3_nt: TGCGCCAGCAGCCTACGGACGGGAGACACCGGGGAGCTGTTTTTT

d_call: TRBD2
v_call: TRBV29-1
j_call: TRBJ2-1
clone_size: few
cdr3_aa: CSVEVVRGREYNEQFF
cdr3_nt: TGCAGCGTTGAAGTGGTGCGCGGGAGGGAGTACAATGAGCAGTTCTTC

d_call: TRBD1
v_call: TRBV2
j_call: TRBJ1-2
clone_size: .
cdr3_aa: CASSRDSYGYTF
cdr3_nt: TGTGCCAGCAGCAGGGACAGTTATGGCTACACCTTC

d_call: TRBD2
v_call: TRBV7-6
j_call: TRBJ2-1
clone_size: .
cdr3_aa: CASSVLADYNEQFF
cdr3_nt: TGTGCCAGCAGCGTCCTAGCGGACTACAATGAGCAGTTCTTC

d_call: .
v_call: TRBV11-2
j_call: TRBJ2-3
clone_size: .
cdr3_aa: CASSLGIAPTDTQYF
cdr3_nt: TGTGCCAGCAGCTTAGGGATAGCACCCACAGATACGCAGTATTTT

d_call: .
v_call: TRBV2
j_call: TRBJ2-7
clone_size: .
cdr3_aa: CASTPGRTMGEQYF
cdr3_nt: TGTGCCAGCACCCCGGGGAGGACTATGGGAGAGCAGTACTTC

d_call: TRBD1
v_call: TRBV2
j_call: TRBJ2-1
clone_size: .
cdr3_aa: CASSVGTGSGNEQFF
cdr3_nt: TGTGCCAGCAGTGTCGGGACAGGGTCAGGGAATGAGCAGTTCTTC

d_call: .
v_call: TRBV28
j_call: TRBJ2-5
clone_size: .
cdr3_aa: CASSRWTEETQYF
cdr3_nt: TGTGCCAGCAGCCGTTGGACTGAAGAGACCCAGTACTTC

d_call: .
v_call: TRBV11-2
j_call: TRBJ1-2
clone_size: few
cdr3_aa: CASSPNRAGGYTF
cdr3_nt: TGTGCCAGCAGCCCAAACAGGGCCGGTGGCTACACCTTC

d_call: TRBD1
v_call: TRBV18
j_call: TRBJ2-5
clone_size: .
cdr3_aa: CASSQLETGDETQYF
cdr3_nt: TGTGCCAGCTCACAGTTGGAAACAGGGGACGAGACCCAGTACTTC

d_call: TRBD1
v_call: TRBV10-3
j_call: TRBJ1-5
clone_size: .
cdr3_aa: CAISESPDRGQPQHF
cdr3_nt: TGTGCCATCAGTGAGTCCCCGGACAGGGGCCAGCCCCAGCATTTT

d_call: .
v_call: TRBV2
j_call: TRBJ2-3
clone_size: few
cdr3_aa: CASSDTTDTQYF
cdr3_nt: TGTGCCAGCAGTGATACAACAGATACGCAGTATTTT

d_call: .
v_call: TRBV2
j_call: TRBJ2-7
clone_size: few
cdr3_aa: CASRQESYEQYF
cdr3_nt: TGTGCCAGTCGACAGGAATCCTACGAGCAGTACTTC

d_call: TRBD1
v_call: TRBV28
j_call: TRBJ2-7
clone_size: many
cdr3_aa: CASGNKTGASEQYF
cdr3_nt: TGTGCCAGCGGGAACAAGACAGGGGCTAGTGAGCAGTACTTC

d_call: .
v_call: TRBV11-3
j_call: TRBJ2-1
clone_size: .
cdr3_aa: CASSLEGSGQTRQFF
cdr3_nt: TGTGCCAGCAGCTTAGAGGGTAGCGGCCAAACCAGGCAGTTCTTC

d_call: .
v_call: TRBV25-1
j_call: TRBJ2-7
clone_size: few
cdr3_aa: CASSESTAGQYF
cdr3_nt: TGTGCCAGCAGTGAATCGACGGCAGGGCAATACTTC

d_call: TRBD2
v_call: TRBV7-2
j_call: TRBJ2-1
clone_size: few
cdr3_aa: CASSSDSSGRSYNEQFF
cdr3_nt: TGTGCCAGCAGCTCCGACTCTAGCGGGAGGTCCTACAATGAGCAGTTCTTC

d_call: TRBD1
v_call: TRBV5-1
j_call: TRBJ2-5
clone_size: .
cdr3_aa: CASSPRDREQETQYF
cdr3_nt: TGCGCCAGCAGCCCCCGGGACAGGGAACAAGAGACCCAGTACTTC

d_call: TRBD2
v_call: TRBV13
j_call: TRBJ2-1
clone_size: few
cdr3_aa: CASSRTSGSLEQFF
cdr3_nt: TGTGCCAGCAGCAGGACTAGCGGGAGCCTTGAGCAGTTCTTC

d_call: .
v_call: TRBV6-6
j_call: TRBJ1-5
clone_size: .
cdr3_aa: CASSYWGTPDQPQHF
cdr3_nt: TGTGCCAGCAGTTACTGGGGGACACCAGATCAGCCCCAGCATTTT

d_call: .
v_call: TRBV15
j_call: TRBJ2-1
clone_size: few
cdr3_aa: CATSRALGTSPGNEQFF
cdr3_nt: TGTGCCACCAGCAGAGCTTTGGGGACTTCGCCTGGGAATGAGCAGTTCTTC

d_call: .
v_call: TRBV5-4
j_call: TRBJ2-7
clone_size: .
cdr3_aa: CASSSSYEQYF
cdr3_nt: TGTGCCAGCAGCTCGTCCTACGAGCAGTACTTC

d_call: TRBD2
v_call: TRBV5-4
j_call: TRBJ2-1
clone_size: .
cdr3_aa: CASSLSRTSASNEQFF
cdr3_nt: TGTGCCAGCAGCTTGTCTCGGACTAGCGCGTCTAATGAGCAGTTCTTC

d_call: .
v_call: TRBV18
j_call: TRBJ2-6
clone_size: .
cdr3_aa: CASSPRLSGANVLTF
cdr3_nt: TGTGCCAGCTCACCACGGCTCTCTGGGGCCAACGTCCTGACTTTC

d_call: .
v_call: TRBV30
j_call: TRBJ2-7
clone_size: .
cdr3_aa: CAWSDRYPAYEQYF
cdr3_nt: TGTGCCTGGAGTGACAGATACCCCGCCTACGAGCAGTACTTC

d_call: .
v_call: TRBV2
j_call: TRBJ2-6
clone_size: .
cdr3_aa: CASTGQLYSGANVLTF
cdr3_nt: TGTGCCAGCACGGGTCAACTTTACTCTGGGGCCAACGTCCTGACTTTC

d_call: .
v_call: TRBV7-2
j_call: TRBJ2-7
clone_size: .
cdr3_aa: CASSPLGPPGEQYF
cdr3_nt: TGTGCCAGCAGCCCCCTTGGGCCGCCCGGCGAGCAGTACTTC

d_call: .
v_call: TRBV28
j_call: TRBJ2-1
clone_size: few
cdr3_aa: CASSFYRVNEQFF
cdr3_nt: TGTGCCAGCAGTTTTTACAGGGTGAATGAGCAGTTCTTC

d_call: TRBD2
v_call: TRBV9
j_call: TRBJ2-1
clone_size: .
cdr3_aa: CASSPAGAGVAEQFF
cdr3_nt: TGTGCCAGCAGCCCAGCGGGAGCGGGAGTCGCTGAGCAGTTCTTC

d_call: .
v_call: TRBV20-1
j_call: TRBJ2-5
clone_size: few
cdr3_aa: CSAGSVETQYF
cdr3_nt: TGCAGTGCTGGGAGTGTGGAGACCCAGTACTTC

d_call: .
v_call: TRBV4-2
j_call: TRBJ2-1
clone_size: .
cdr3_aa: CASSQGTVSYNEQFF
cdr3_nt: TGTGCCAGCAGCCAAGGTACTGTCTCCTACAATGAGCAGTTCTTC

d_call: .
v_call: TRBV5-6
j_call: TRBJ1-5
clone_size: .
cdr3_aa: CASRPLGIPYDSNQPQHF
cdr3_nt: TGTGCCAGCAGACCCCTCGGGATCCCATACGATAGCAATCAGCCCCAGCATTTT

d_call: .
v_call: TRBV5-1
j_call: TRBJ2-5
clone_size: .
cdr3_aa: CASSSKAGKETQYF
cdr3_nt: TGCGCCAGCAGCTCAAAAGCGGGTAAAGAGACCCAGTACTTC

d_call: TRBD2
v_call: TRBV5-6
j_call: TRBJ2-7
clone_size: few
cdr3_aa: CASRGAGGVVEQYF
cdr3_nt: TGTGCCAGCAGGGGTGCGGGGGGAGTGGTCGAGCAGTACTTC

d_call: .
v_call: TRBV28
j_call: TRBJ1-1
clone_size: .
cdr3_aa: CASSSQGWGEAFF
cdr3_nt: TGTGCCAGCAGTTCCCAGGGTTGGGGTGAAGCTTTCTTT

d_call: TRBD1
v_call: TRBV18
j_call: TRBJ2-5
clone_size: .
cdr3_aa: CASSPRDREETQYF
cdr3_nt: TGTGCCAGCTCACCCCGGGACAGGGAAGAGACCCAGTACTTC